The clone carrying this TCR beta chain was counted at least ten times. Its antigen is unknown. These data are taken from a study of neurological immune-mediated disorders. Sequencing runs each yielded over 180 million TCR-beta sequences from 15-18 subjects. TCRdb reprocessed the 5' RACE reads with MiXCR, giving one entry per CDR3 protein. The table includes tens of thousands of distinct CDR3 sequences, about 9.5% detected once. Germline CDR1 is DFQATT and CDR2 is SNEGSKA (reference sequence). The V end was cut by 0 bases, the J end by 5 bases, with 13 bases between. CDR3 length equals 14 residues. Unsorted libraries were generated from 2 million PBMCs. These cells had been stored in RNAlater at -80 C. Study-wide results and caveats: It was HTLV-1-associated myelopathy that showed the most TCR clonal expansion, while multiple sclerosis showed the least, falling below healthy controls.

J is TRBJ1-2 and V is TRBV20-1; D not certain. This receptor was obtained from a man aged 45-60 years in good health. The material sequenced was PBMCs. As DNA, the CDR3 is TGCAGTGCTAGAGACCCCCAGGTTGGGTATGGCTACACCTTC. This gives the protein CSARDPQVGYGYTF.